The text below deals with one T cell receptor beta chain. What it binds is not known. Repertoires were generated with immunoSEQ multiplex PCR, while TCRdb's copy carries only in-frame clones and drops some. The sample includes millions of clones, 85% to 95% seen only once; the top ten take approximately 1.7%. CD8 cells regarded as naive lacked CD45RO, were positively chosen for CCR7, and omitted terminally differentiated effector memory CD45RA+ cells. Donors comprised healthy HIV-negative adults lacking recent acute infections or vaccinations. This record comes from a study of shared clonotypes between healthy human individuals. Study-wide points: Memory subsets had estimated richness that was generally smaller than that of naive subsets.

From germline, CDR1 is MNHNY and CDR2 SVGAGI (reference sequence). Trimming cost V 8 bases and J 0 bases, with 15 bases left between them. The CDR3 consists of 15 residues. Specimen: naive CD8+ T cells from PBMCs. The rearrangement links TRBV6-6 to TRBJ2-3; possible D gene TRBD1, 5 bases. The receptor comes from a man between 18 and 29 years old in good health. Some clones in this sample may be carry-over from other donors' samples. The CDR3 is CASPPTVGSTDTQYF. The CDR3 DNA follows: TGTGCCAGCCCCCCGACAGTGGGAAGCACAGATACGCAGTATTTT.